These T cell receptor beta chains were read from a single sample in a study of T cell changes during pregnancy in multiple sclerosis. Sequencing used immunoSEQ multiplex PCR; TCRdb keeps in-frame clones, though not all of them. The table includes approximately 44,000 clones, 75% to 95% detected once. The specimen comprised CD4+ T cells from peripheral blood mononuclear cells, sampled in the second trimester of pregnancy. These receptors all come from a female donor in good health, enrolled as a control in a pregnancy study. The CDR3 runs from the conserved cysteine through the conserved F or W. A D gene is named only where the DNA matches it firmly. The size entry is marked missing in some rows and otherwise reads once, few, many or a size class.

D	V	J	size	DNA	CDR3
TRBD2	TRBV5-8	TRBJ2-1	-	TGTGCCAGCAGCTGGTGGGGGGGATCCTACAATGAGCAGTTCTTC	CASSWWGGSYNEQFF
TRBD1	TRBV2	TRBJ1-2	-	TGTGCCAGCAAGTCCGGGACAGGGGGCTATGGCTACACCTTC	CASKSGTGGYGYTF
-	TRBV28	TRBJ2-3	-	TGTGCCAGCAGTTTCTGGGACTTAGAGTCTCCAGATACGCAGTATTTT	CASSFWDLESPDTQYF
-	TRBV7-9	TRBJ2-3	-	TGTGCCAGCAGCTTACAGGGGTGGAAATTGAATACGCAGTATTTT	CASSLQGWKLNTQYF
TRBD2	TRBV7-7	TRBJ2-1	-	TGTGCTAGCAGCTTAGCGCTTCGCGGGAGACAGTTCTTC	CASSLALRGRQFF
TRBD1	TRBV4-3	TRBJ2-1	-	TGCGCCAGCAGCCGAAACTTCCAGGGGGTCGGTAACAATGAGCAGTTCTTC	CASSRNFQGVGNNEQFF
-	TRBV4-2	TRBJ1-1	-	TGTGCCAGCAGCCCACAGGGTGGTCACACTGAAGCTTTCTTT	CASSPQGGHTEAFF
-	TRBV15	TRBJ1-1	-	TGTGCCACCAGCAGAGATTTAAACACTGAAGCTTTCTTT	CATSRDLNTEAFF
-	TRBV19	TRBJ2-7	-	TGTGCCAGTACCCTCACAGCCGCAGGGCGGGAGCAGTACTTC	CASTLTAAGREQYF
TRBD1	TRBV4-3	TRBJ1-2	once	TGCGCCAGCAGCTATAAACAGGGGGCGGACTATGGCTACACCTTC	CASSYKQGADYGYTF
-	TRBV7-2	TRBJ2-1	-	TGTGCCAGCAGCGTTATAATCACTAGTCCCAATGAGCAGTTCTTC	CASSVIITSPNEQFF
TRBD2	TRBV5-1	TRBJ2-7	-	TGCGCCAGCGGGCGGAGCGGGAGCTACGAGCAGTACTTC	CASGRSGSYEQYF
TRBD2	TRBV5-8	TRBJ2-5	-	TGTGCCAGCAGCCCGAGTTTAGGACTAGCGGGAGAAGAGACCCAGTACTTC	CASSPSLGLAGEETQYF
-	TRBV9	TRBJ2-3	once	TGTGCCAGCAGCGGAGGAGGAGGGGGCTTAAATACGCAGTATTTT	CASSGGGGGLNTQYF
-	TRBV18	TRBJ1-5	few	TGTGCCAGCTCACCACACAGATATCAGCCCCAGCATTTT	CASSPHRYQPQHF
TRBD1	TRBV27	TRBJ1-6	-	TGTGCCAGCAGTGGCCCCCTCACCGGGACAGGGAATTCACCCCTCCACTTT	CASSGPLTGTGNSPLHF
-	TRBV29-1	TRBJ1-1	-	TGCAGCGCCTGGGTTCAGGGCTCGGACACTGAAGCTTTCTTT	CSAWVQGSDTEAFF
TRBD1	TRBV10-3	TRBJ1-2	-	TGTGCCATCAGTGAGTCCGGGACAGGCTATGGCTACACCTTC	CAISESGTGYGYTF
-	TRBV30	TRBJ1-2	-	TGTGCCTGGAGCGCTACCAGGGGCTATGGCTACACCTTC	CAWSATRGYGYTF
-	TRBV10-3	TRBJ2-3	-	TGTGCCATCAGTGTTGGCCCGGCGGCAGATACGCAGTATTTT	CAISVGPAADTQYF
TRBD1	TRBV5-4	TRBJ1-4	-	TGTGCCAGCAGCTTGGCCGGGACAGGGGGAGAAAAACTGTTTTTT	CASSLAGTGGEKLFF
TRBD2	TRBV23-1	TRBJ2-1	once	TGCGCCAGCAGTCCATACCCCCGAACGGCGAGGAGTTCCGGCGGGGGGTGTTTCTTC	CASSPYPRTARSSGGGCFF
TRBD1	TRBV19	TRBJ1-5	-	TGTGCCAGTAGTACGCCGGGACAGGGGAGAGATCAGCCCCAGCATTTT	CASSTPGQGRDQPQHF
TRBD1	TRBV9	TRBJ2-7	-	TGTGCCAGCAGCGGGGACAGATTCTCCTACGAGCAGTACTTC	CASSGDRFSYEQYF
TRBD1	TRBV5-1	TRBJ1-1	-	TGCGCCAGCAGCCGGACAGGGATTGAGACTGAAGCTTTCTTT	CASSRTGIETEAFF
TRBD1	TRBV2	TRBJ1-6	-	TGTGCCAGCAGTAACAGGGGGCGTTCACCCCTCCACTTT	CASSNRGRSPLHF
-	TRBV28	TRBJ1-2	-	TGTGCCAGCAGGAGTCAGGACAGAAGATATGGCTACACCTTC	CASRSQDRRYGYTF
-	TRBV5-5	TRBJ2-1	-	TGTGCCAGCAGCTTGGTTGCGGGCAATGAGCAGTTCTTC	CASSLVAGNEQFF
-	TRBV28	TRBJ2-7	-	TGTGCCAGCAGTACTGACAGGGAGCAGTACTTC	CASSTDREQYF
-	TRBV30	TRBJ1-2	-	TGTGCCTGGAGTCCACAGTCTAACTATGGCTACACCTTC	CAWSPQSNYGYTF
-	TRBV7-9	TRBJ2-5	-	TGTGCCAGCAGCCCTGGACTTTCCGGGACCCAGTACTTC	CASSPGLSGTQYF
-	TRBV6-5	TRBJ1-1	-	TGTGCCAGCAGCACCGGGACACATCACGGAGCTTTCTTT	CASSTGTHHGAFF
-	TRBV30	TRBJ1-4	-	TGTGCCTGGAGTACCGGGATTTCCGGTAATGAAAAACTGTTTTTT	CAWSTGISGNEKLFF
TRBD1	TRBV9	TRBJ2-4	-	TGTGCCAGCAGCCCCTCGGGGACAGGGACTAACATTCAGTACTTC	CASSPSGTGTNIQYF
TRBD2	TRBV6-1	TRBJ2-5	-	TGTGCCAGCAGTGAAGCGGGGGGGCAAGAGACCCAGTACTTC	CASSEAGGQETQYF
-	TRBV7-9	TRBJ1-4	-	TGTGCCAGCAGCTTAGGAGATCTCAATGAAAAACTGTTTTTT	CASSLGDLNEKLFF
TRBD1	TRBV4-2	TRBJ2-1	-	TGTGCCAGCAGCCAAGGGGTACAGGGGGACAATGAGCAGTTCTTC	CASSQGVQGDNEQFF
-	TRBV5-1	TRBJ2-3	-	TGCGCCAGCAGCTGGGGCGGGGGCCTTAGCACAGATACGCAGTATTTT	CASSWGGGLSTDTQYF
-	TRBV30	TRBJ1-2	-	TGTGCCTGGAGTGGTGGGGCTTTGTATGGCTACACCTTC	CAWSGGALYGYTF
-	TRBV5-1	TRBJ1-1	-	TGCGCCAGCAGCTTTGAAGGTTCCGCAGGGTTCCCTGAAGCTTTCTTT	CASSFEGSAGFPEAFF
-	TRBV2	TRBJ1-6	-	TGTGCCAGCACCCGAAGTGGCGGAAGCTCCTATAATTCACCCCTCCACTTT	CASTRSGGSSYNSPLHF
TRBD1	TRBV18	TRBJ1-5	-	TGTGCCAGCTCACCCCAGGGGGCAGGTAGCAATCAGCCCCAGCATTTT	CASSPQGAGSNQPQHF
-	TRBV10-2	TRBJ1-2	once	TGCGCCAGCAGTGATGGTCAGGGTGGCTACACCTTC	CASSDGQGGYTF
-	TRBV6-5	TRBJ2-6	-	TGTGCCAGCAGTTACCTGGCTGGGGCCAACGTCTTGACTTTC	CASSYLAGANVLTF
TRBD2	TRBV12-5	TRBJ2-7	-	TGTGCTAGTGGTTTGGTTCGGACTAGCGGGAGGGCCGAAGGTTTTTCCCGCGAGCAGTACTTC	CASGLVRTSGRAEGFSREQYF
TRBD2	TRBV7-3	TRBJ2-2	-	TGTGCCAGCAGCTATAGCGGGGGGAACACCGGGGAGCTGTTTTTT	CASSYSGGNTGELFF
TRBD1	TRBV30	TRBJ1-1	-	TGTGCCTGGAGTGTAGGGACAGGGTCCACTGAAGCTTTCTTT	CAWSVGTGSTEAFF
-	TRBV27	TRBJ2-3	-	TGTGCCAGCAGTTTCTCACTAGTCCGGGATACGCAGTATTTT	CASSFSLVRDTQYF